This T cell receptor (beta chain) was sequenced during a study of cytomegalovirus exposure and HLA in healthy donors. The wider study: A data release that came early held roughly 90 million unique TCRs from HLA-typed donors.

In the PCR, 60 Vbeta and 13 Jbeta primers were used. In the study's own analysis: Approximately 11 million of tens of millions of unique TCR beta chains were shared, per a later count. The method was immunoSEQ multiplex PCR; TCRdb's version includes in-frame clones alone and lacks a portion of them. That table furnishes V, J and clone size, whereas the DNA furnished D and trimming. The table lists some 170,000 clones, around four fifths of them singletons. Germline CDR1 and CDR2: LNHDA and SQIVND (reference sequence). The CDR3 runs 14 residues. V lost 5 bases, J lost 0 bases, and 8 bases lay in between. At collection, donors were nominally healthy, but unrecorded immune exposures were probable.

This receptor was taken from a woman in her forties or fifties in good health and CMV-seronegative. The sequencing sample was made of PBMCs. J is TRBJ1-3 and V is TRBV19, with D possibly being TRBD1 (5 bases). The CDR3 DNA follows: TGTGCCAGTAGTCGGACAATCTCTGGAAACACCATATATTTT. The encoded protein is CASSRTISGNTIYF.